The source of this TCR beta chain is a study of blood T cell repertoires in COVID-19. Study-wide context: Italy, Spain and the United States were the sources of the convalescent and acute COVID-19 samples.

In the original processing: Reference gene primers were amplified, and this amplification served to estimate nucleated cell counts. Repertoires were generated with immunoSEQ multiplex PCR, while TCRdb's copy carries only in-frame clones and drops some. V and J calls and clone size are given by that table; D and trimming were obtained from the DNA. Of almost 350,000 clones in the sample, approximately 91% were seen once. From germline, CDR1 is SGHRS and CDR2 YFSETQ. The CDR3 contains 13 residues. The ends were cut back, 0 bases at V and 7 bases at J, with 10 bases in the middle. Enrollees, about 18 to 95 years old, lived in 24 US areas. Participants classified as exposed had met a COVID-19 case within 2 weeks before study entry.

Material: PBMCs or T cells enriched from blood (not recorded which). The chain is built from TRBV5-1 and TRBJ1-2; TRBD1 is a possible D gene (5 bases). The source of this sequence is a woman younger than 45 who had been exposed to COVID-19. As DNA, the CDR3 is TGCGCCAGCAGCTTGGTAGGGGCTGGTGGCTACACCTTC. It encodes CASSLVGAGGYTF. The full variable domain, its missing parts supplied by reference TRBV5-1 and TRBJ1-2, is KAGVTQTPRYLIKTRGQQVTLSCSPISGHRSVSWYQQTPGQGLQFLFEYFSETQRNKGNFPGRFSGRQFSNSRSEMNVSTLELGDSALYLCASSLVGAGGYTFGSGTRLTVV.